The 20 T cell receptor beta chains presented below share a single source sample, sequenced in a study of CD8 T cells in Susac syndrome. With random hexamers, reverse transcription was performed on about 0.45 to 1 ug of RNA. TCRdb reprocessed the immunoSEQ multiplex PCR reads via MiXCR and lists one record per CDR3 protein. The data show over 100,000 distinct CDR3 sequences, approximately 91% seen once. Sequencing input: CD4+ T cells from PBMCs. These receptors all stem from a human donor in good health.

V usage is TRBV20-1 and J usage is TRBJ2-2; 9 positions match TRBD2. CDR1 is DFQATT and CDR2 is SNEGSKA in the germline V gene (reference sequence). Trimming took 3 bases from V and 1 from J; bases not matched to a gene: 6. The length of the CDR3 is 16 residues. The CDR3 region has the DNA TGCAGTGCTAGTCCCGGGACTAGCCGGAACACCGGGGAGCTGTTTTTT. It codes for CSASPGTSRNTGELFF.

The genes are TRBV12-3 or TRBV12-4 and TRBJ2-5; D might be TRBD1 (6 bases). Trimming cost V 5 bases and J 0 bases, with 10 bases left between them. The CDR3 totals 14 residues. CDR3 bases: TGTGCCAGCAGTCTAAGGACAGACCAAGAGACCCAGTACTTC. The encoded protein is CASSLRTDQETQYF.

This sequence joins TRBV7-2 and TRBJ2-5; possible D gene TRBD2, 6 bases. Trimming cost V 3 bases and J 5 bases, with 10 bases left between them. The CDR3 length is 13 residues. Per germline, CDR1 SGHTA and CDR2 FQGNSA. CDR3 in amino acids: CASSFIGGETQYF. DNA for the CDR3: TGTGCCAGCAGCTTCATCGGAGGGGAGACCCAGTACTTC.

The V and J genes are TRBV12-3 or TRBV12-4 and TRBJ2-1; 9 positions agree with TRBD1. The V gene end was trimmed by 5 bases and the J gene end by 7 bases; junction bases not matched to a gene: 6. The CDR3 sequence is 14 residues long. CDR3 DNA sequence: TGTGCCAGCAGTCTGGGACAGGGCACGAATGAGCAGTTCTTC. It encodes CASSLGQGTNEQFF.

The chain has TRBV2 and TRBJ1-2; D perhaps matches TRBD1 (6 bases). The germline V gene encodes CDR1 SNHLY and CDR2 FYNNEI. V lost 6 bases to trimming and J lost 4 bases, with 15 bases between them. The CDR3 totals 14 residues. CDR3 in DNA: TGTGCCAGCAGGGGACAATTTCTTGGCTATGGCTACACCTTC. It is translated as CASRGQFLGYGYTF. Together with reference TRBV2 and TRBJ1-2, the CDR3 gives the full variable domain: EPEVTQTPSHQVTQMGQEVILRCVPISNHLYFYWYRQILGQKVEFLVSFYNNEISEKSEIFDDQFSVERPDGSNFTLKIRSTKLEDSAMYFCASRGQFLGYGYTFGSGTRLTVV.

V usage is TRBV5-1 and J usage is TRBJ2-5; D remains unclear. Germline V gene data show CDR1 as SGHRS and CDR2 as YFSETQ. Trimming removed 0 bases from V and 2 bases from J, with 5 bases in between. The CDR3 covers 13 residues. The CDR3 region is CASSLEQQETQYF. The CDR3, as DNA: TGCGCCAGCAGCTTGGAACAGCAAGAGACCCAGTACTTC.

CDR3 coding DNA: TGTGCCAGCAGCTGGGGCGTCACGAACACCGGGGAGCTGTTTTTT. Translated, it gives CASSWGVTNTGELFF. This sequence joins TRBV6-2 or TRBV6-3 and TRBJ2-2; D is possibly TRBD1 (5 bases). Germline values: CDR1 MNHEY, CDR2 SVGEGT. Trimming left V 6 bases short and J 0 bases short, with 11 bases between. This CDR3 contains 15 residues.

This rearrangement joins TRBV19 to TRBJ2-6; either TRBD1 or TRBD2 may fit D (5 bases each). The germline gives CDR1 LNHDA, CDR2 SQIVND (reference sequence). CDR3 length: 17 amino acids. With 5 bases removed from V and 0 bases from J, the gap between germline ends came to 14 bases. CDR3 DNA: TGTGCCAGTAGTCCGTCGGGGCAGCTCTCTGGGGCCAACGTCCTGACTTTC. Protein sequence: CASSPSGQLSGANVLTF.

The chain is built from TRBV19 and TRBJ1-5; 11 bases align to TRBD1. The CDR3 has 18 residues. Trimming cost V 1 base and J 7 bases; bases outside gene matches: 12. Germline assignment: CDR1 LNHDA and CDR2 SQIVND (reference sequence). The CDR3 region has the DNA TGTGCCAGTAGTATAGGTTTGTGGGGACAGGGGGTTTACCAGCCCCAGCATTTT. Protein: CASSIGLWGQGVYQPQHF.

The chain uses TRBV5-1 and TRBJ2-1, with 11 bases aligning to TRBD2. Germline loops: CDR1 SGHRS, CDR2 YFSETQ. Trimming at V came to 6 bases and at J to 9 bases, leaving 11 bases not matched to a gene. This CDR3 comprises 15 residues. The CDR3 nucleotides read TGCGCCAGCAATAAGGCACTAGCGGGAGATGGTGAGCAGTTCTTC. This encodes CASNKALAGDGEQFF. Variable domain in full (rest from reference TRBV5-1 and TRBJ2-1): KAGVTQTPRYLIKTRGQQVTLSCSPISGHRSVSWYQQTPGQGLQFLFEYFSETQRNKGNFPGRFSGRQFSNSRSEMNVSTLELGDSALYLCASNKALAGDGEQFFGPGTRLTVL.

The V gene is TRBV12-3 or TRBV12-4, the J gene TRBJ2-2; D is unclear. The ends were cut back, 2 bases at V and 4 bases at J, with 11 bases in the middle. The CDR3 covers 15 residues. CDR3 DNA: TGTGCCAGCAGTTTAACTACTATGAGCACCGGGGAGCTGTTTTTT. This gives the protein CASSLTTMSTGELFF.

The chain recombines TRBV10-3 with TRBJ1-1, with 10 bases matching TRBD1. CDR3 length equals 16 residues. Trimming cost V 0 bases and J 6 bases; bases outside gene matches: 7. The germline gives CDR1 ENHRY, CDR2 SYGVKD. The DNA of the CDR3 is TGTGCCATCAGTGAGTCACTCGGGGACAGGGGACCTGAAGCTTTCTTT. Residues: CAISESLGDRGPEAFF.

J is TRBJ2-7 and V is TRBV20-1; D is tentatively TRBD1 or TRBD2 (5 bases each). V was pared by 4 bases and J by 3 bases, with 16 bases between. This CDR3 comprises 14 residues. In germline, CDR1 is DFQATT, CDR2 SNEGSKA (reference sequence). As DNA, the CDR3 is TGCAGTGCTACTCCCTCCCGGGGCCTCTACGAGCAGTACTTC. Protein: CSATPSRGLYEQYF.

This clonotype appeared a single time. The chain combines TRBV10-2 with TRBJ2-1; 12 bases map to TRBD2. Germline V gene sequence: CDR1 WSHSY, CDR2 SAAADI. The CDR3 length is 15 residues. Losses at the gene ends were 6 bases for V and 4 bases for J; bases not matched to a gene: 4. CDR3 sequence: CASRTGTSGYNEQFF. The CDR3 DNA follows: TGCGCCAGCAGGACCGGGACTAGCGGGTACAATGAGCAGTTCTTC.

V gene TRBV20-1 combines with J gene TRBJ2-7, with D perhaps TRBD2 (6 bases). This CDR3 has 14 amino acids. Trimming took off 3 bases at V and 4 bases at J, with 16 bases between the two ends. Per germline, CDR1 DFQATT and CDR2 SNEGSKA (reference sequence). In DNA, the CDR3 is TGCAGTGCTAGGGGGCCCCGGGGGATATACGAGCAGTACTTC. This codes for CSARGPRGIYEQYF.

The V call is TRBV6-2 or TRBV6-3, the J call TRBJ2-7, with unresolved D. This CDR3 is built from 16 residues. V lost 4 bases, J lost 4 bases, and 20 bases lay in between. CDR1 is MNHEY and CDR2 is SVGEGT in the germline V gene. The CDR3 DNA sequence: TGTGCCAGCAGTTTGTTCCACCTAAATGACCCTTACGAGCAGTACTTC. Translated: CASSLFHLNDPYEQYF.

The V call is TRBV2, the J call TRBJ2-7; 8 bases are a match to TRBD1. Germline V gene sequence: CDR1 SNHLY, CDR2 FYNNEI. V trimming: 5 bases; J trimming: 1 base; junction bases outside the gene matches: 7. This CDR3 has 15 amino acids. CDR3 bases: TGTGCCAGCAGTATGAGACAGGGGACGTCCTACGAGCAGTACTTC. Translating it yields CASSMRQGTSYEQYF.

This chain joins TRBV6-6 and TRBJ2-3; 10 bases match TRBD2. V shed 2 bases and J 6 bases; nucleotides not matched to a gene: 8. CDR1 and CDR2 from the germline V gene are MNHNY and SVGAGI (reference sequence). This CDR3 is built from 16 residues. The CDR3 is CASSYPQRGGLDTQYF. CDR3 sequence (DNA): TGTGCCAGCAGTTACCCGCAGCGGGGGGGCCTTGATACGCAGTATTTT.

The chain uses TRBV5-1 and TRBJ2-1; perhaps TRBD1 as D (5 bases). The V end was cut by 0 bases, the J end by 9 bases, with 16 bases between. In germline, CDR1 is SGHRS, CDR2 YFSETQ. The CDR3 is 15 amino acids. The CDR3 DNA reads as TGCGCCAGCAGCTTGGAGACAGTAGGCACGGGTGAGCAGTTCTTC. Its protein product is CASSLETVGTGEQFF.

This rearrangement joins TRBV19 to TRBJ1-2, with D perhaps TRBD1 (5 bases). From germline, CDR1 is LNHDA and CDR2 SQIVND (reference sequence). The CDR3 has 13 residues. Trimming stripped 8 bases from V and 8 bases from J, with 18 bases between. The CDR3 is CASRPRDHWGYTF. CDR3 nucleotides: TGTGCCAGTCGCCCCAGGGACCATTGGGGCTACACCTTC. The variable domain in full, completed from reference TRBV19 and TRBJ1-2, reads DGGITQSPKYLFRKEGQNVTLSCEQNLNHDAMYWYRQDPGQGLRLIYYSQIVNDFQKGDIAEGYSVSREKKESFPLTVTSAQKNPTAFYLCASRPRDHWGYTFGSGTRLTVV.